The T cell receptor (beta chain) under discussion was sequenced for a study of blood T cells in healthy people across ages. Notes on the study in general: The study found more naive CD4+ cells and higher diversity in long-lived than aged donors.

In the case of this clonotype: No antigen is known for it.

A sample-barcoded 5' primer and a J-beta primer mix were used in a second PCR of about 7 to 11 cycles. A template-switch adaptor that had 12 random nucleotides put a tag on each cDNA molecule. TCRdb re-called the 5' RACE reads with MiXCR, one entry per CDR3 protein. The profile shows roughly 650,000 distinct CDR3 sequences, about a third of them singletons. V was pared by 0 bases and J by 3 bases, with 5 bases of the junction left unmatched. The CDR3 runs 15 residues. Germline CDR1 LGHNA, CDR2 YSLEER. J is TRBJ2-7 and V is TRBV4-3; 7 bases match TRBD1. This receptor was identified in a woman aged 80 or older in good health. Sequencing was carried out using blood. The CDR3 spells CASSQETTGNYEQYF. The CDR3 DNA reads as TGCGCCAGCAGCCAAGAGACGACAGGGAACTACGAGCAGTACTTC.